Listed below are T cell receptor beta chains from one sample, sequenced in a study of blood T cell repertoires in COVID-19. Data came from immunoSEQ multiplex PCR; TCRdb stores just in-frame clones and leaves some out. The table has around 150,000 clones, roughly 86% seen once; the top ten hold more than 9%. Sequenced sample: peripheral blood. The receptors stem from a man aged 50 to 59 with active or convalescent COVID-19. The conserved cysteine and the conserved F or W are not part of the CDR3 here.

TRBJ2-7,TRBV28,ASSLGGGSYEQY
TRBJ2-1,TRBV28,ASTTGGWGNEQF
TRBJ2-7,TRBV5-1,ASSGAGPYEQY
TRBJ2-1,TRBV27,ASSKTGSSYNEQF
TRBJ2-1,TRBV9,ASSVLAGGPNEQF
TRBJ1-3,TRBV10-1,ASSLLQGTGNTIY
TRBJ2-2,TRBV6-5,ASSYNWNTGELF
TRBJ2-1,TRBV5-1,ASSRIAGSYNEQF
TRBJ1-2,TRBV14,ASSRDRSPSRGGYT
TRBJ1-6,TRBV15,ATSPGPDRASSPLH
TRBJ1-3,TRBV4-1,ASSQPDRVSSGNTIY
TRBJ2-7,TRBV6-2/TRBV6-3,ASSHAQTSGSWYEQY
TRBJ1-4,TRBV4-3,ASRDRGSTNEKLF
TRBJ1-5,TRBV19,ASSIVRQGGNQPQH